This T cell receptor (beta chain) was captured by sequencing in a study of blood T cell repertoires in COVID-19. The V gene end was trimmed by 0 bases and the J gene end by 7 bases; junction bases not matched to a gene: 5. Germline V gene sequence: CDR1 SGHRS, CDR2 YFSETQ. The CDR3 consists of 15 residues. Repertoires were generated with immunoSEQ multiplex PCR, while TCRdb's copy carries only in-frame clones and drops some. The repertoire holds about 260,000 clones, with around 90% as singletons. The specimen sequenced was peripheral blood. The chain has TRBV5-1 and TRBJ1-2, with 11 bases lining up with TRBD1. The sequence came from an older woman with COVID-19, enrolled during active disease. The CDR3 nucleotides read TGCGCCAGCAGCTTGGTGGGACAGGGGGATAGTGGCTACACCTTC. This sequence encodes CASSLVGQGDSGYTF.